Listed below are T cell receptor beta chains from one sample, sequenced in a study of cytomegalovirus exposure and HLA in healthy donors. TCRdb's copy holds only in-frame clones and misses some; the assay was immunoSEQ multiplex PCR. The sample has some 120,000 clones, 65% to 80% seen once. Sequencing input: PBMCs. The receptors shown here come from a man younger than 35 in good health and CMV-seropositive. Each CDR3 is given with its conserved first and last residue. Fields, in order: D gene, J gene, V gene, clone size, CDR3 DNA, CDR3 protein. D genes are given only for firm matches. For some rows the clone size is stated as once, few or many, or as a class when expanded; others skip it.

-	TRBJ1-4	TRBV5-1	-	TGCGCCAGCAGCCTCCGGGACTCCTCTTTACTCACTAATGAAAAACTGTTTTTT	CASSLRDSSLLTNEKLFF
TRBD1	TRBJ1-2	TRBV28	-	TGTGCCAGCAGTTTCACCCAGGGGGCGCTTTTAGGTGGCTACACCTTC	CASSFTQGALLGGYTF
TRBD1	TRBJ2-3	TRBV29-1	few	TGCAGCGTTGGAGCGACAGGGGGCACAGATACGCAGTATTTT	CSVGATGGTDTQYF
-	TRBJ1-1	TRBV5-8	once	TGTGCCAGCAGCTTTTCCAACAGGGAAGATGAAGCTTTCTTT	CASSFSNREDEAFF
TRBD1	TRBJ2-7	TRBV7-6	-	TGTGCCAGCAGCCCTCGGGACAGGGTACTCTACGAGCAGTACTTC	CASSPRDRVLYEQYF
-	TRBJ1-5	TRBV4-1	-	TGCGCCAGCAGCCTAGCGACGTCGGGGTTGCCCCCCCAGCCCCAGCATTTT	CASSLATSGLPPQPQHF
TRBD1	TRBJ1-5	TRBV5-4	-	TGTGCCAGCAGCGCGGGACAGAGATGCTCGCATTTT	CASSAGQRCSHF
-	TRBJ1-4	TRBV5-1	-	TGCGCCAGCAGCCCTCACGCCGGCACAGGGTCAACTAATGAAAAACTGTTTTTT	CASSPHAGTGSTNEKLFF
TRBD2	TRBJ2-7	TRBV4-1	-	TGCGCCAGCAACCCGGGGGGGGCATACGAGCAGTACTTC	CASNPGGAYEQYF
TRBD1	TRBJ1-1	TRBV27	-	TGTGCCAGCGGACAGGGGGCAACTGAAGCTTTCTTT	CASGQGATEAFF
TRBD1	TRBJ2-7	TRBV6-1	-	TGTGCCAGCAGTCTAGGGACAGGGCCGTACGAGCAGTACTTC	CASSLGTGPYEQYF
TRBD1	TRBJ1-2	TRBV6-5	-	TGTGCCAGCAGTGAGGGGGCCGGCTACACCTTC	CASSEGAGYTF
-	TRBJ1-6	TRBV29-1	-	TGCAGCGCTGGGGGGGAAGGTTCACCCCTCCACTTT	CSAGGEGSPLHF
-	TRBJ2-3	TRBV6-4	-	TGTGCCAGCAGTGAATCCTCAGGGGCAGATACGCAGTATTTT	CASSESSGADTQYF
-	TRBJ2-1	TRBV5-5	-	TGTGCCAGCAGCTTGGTGATATCGGGAGTATCGAATGAGCAGTTCTTC	CASSLVISGVSNEQFF
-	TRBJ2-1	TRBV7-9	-	TGTGCCAGCAGCTTAGTTAGCCAGATAAGTCAGTTCTTC	CASSLVSQISQFF
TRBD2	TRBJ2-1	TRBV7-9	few	TGTGCCAGCAAAGGGCTAGCGGTTATTAATGAGCAGTTCTTC	CASKGLAVINEQFF
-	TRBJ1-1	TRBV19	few	TGTGCCAGTAGTATTACAGGGTGGACTGAAGCTTTCTTT	CASSITGWTEAFF
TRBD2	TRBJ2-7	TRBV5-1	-	TGCGCCAGCAGCTTGGGTCCCGGGACTAGAGAAGGCGAGCAGTACTTC	CASSLGPGTREGEQYF
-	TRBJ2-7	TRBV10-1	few	TGCGCCAGCAGTGCAGGGACACACTACGAGCAGTACTTC	CASSAGTHYEQYF
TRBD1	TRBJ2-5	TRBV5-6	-	TGTGCCAGCAGCTTACAGGGGACCCAAGAGACCCAGTACTTC	CASSLQGTQETQYF
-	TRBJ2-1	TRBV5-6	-	TGTGCCAGCAGCTTGGTGCAGGGGCAGTTCTTC	CASSLVQGQFF
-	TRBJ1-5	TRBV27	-	TGTGCCAGCAGTCTATCAGGGAGCGATCAGCCCCAGCATTTT	CASSLSGSDQPQHF
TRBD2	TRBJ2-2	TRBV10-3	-	TGTGCCACTACCATAGTGGCGGGGGTCGACACCGGGGAGCTGTTTTTT	CATTIVAGVDTGELFF
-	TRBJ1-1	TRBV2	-	TGTGCCAGCAGTGGTCAGTTCTACACTGAAGCTTTCTTT	CASSGQFYTEAFF
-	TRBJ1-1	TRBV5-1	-	TGCGCCAGCAGCTTGGGGGGCGGACGGAGGAACACTGAAGCTTTCTTT	CASSLGGGRRNTEAFF
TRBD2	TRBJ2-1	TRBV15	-	TGTGCCACCAGCAGAGCGGGAGGCCACTACAATGAGCAGTTCTTC	CATSRAGGHYNEQFF
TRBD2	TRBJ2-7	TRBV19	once	TGTGCCAGTAGTATAAGCGGGGGAAGCTCCTACGAGCAGTACTTC	CASSISGGSSYEQYF
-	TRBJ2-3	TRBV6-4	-	TGTGCCAGCAGTGACTCCCCAGGGGGCACAGATACGCAGTATTTT	CASSDSPGGTDTQYF
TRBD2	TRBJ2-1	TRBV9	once	TGTGCCAGCAGCGGGGGGGGGTTATACAATGAGCAGTTCTTC	CASSGGGLYNEQFF
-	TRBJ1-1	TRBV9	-	TGTGCCAGCAGCTACCGGACTCATAACACTGAAGCTTTCTTT	CASSYRTHNTEAFF
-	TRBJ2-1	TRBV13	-	TGTGCCAGCAGCTTAGGCGGGCGGGGCCCCGGCAATGAGCAGTTCTTC	CASSLGGRGPGNEQFF
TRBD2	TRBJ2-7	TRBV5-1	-	TGCGCCAGCAGCTTGAGGTCTAGCGGGACCATGAGGGAGCAGTACTTC	CASSLRSSGTMREQYF
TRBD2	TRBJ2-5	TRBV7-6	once	TGTGCCAGCAGCTTACGGCCAGCTCGCGGGAGCGTGCAAGAGACCCAGTACTTC	CASSLRPARGSVQETQYF
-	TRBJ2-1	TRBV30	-	TGTGCCTGGAGTCCCCGGGGAATTGCCTACAATGAGCAGTTCTTC	CAWSPRGIAYNEQFF